The 8 T cell receptor beta chains below all came from one sample that was sequenced in a study of T-cell memory formation after mild COVID-19. TCRdb re-called the 5' RACE reads through MiXCR, storing one row per CDR3 protein. The sample carries some 250,000 distinct CDR3 sequences, 9.4% recorded once. What was sequenced was PBMCs or a T cell subset sorted from them (not recorded which). These receptors all come from a man aged 18 to 30 who had mild COVID-19 (a few samples of this study predate the infection). Cell type and time point are not known.

The genes are TRBV5-5 and TRBJ2-1; the match to TRBD1 covers 11 bases. This CDR3 spans 15 amino acids. Germline-derived CDR1 and CDR2 are SGHKS and YYEKEE (reference sequence). V gave up 4 bases and J gave up 3 bases; unmatched junction bases: 3. CDR3 in amino acids: CASSRDRGNYNEQFF. The CDR3 coding sequence is TGTGCCAGCAGCCGGGACAGGGGGAACTACAATGAGCAGTTCTTC.

This clonotype occurred a few times. The chain couples TRBV7-2 to TRBJ2-3; 9 bases align to TRBD1. V lost 5 bases and J lost 5; bases outside the gene matches: 8. The CDR3 is made up of 15 amino acids. Germline loops: CDR1 SGHTA, CDR2 FQGNSA. As DNA, the CDR3 is TGTGCCAGCAGCCCGAGGACAGGGGCTAGAGATACGCAGTATTTT. It translates to CASSPRTGARDTQYF.

This clonotype showed up many times. The chain carries TRBV4-3 and TRBJ1-1, with D unclear. The V gene's germline CDR1 is LGHNA and CDR2 YSLEER. V lost 5 bases and J 0 bases, leaving 10 bases between the germline ends. The CDR3 runs 14 residues. The CDR3 loop is CASSRQHMNTEAFF. The CDR3 coding sequence is TGCGCCAGCAGCAGGCAACATATGAACACTGAAGCTTTCTTT.

The chain has TRBV20-1 and TRBJ1-1; D gene ambiguous. The CDR3 sequence is 12 residues long. The germline V gene encodes CDR1 DFQATT and CDR2 SNEGSKA (reference sequence). V lost 3 bases, J lost 3 bases, and 8 bases lay in between. The CDR3 DNA reads as TGCAGTGCTAGCAACAGACACACTGAAGCTTTCTTT. Its protein is CSASNRHTEAFF.

This clonotype was picked up a small number of times. The chain carries TRBV7-9 and TRBJ1-2; 8 bases map to TRBD1. V lost 3 bases, J lost 8 bases, and 17 bases stayed unmatched. The CDR3 has 17 amino acids. Germline V gives CDR1 SEHNR, CDR2 FQNEAQ (reference sequence). CDR3 nucleotides: TGTGCCAGCAGCTTTCCCTCCTCAGGGGGCAGTCTAGGAGGCTACACCTTC. Its translation: CASSFPSSGGSLGGYTF.

This clonotype was detected a few times. The CDR3 bases are TGCGCCAGCAGCGTTACAGGGGAAAAACTGTTTTTT. Its translation: CASSVTGEKLFF. The chain carries TRBV5-1 and TRBJ1-4; maybe TRBD1 (6 bases). This CDR3 is built from 12 residues. In germline, CDR1 is SGHRS, CDR2 YFSETQ. V was shortened by 4 bases and J by 8 bases, with 9 bases between the two germline ends.

This clonotype was seen only a few times. The chain links TRBV5-8 to TRBJ1-5, with D hard to call. CDR1 SGHTS and CDR2 YDEGEE come from the germline V gene. V lost 2 bases and J 6 bases, leaving 12 bases between the germline ends. This CDR3 region has 14 residues. The DNA of the CDR3 is TGTGCCAGCAGCTTAACGTGGCTTGGTCAGCCCCAGCATTTT. Its protein is CASSLTWLGQPQHF.

This clonotype was detected ten times or more. For the CDR3, the DNA is TGTGCCAGCAGCATACAGTCACGCACAGATACGCAGTATTTT. Translation gives CASSIQSRTDTQYF. The rearrangement uses TRBV7-9 and TRBJ2-3; D remains unclear. Per the germline V gene, CDR1 is SEHNR and CDR2 is FQNEAQ (reference sequence). The CDR3 extends over 14 amino acids. Trimming left V 5 bases short and J 1 base short, with 10 bases between.